The sequence of this TCR beta chain was determined in a study of shared clonotypes between healthy human individuals. At a deep level, the assay was run. Clones were sequenced by immunoSEQ multiplex PCR, and TCRdb holds only the in-frame ones, with some missing. Among roughly 810,000 clones listed, 90% to 97% were seen once. About this clone: Its antigen is currently unknown.

Findings and limits, study-wide: Donor clonotype sharing was expected to depend on sequencing depth.

The CDR3 extends over 15 amino acids. CDR1 is MNHEY and CDR2 is SMNVEV in the germline V gene (reference sequence). The V gene end was trimmed by 3 bases and the J gene end by 2 bases; junction bases not matched to a gene: 6. Cells designated naive CD8 were CD45RO-negative and were positively selected for CCR7, with terminally differentiated effector memory CD45RA+ cells excluded. All participating donors were Caucasian adults from Nashville, Tennessee. Sequencing input: naive CD8+ T cells sorted from blood. This receptor was obtained from a man between 25 and 39 years old in good health. The gene calls are TRBV27 and TRBJ1-1, with 7 nucleotides matching TRBD1. This CDR3 reads CASSFLGTANTEAFF. Written as DNA, the CDR3 is TGTGCCAGCAGTTTTCTTGGGACAGCTAACACTGAAGCTTTCTTT.